In its sample, the clone carrying this T cell receptor gamma chain is large. This CDR3 region has 15 residues. CDR1 and CDR2 (germline): GITISATS, ISYDGTV (reference sequence). The J segment lost 3 bases and the V segment lost 0 bases, leaving 8 bases of the junction unmatched. The data were obtained in a study of gamma-delta T cells after stem cell transplantation. TCRdb reanalysed the RT-PCR reads via CATT. The sample lists about 700 gamma-chain clones, roughly 30% occurring once. This chain connects TRGV9 to TRGJ1 or TRGJ2. Here the J gene was assigned by germline matching of the DNA, as TCRdb has none. The sequence came from a human donor. It is not recorded whose cells these are; they may come from a transplant donor. The sequenced material came from gamma-delta T cells. CDR3 sequence (DNA): TGTGCCTTGTGGGAGGTGCAGGAGGGTTATTATAAGAAACTCTTT. Translating gives CALWEVQEGYYKKLF.